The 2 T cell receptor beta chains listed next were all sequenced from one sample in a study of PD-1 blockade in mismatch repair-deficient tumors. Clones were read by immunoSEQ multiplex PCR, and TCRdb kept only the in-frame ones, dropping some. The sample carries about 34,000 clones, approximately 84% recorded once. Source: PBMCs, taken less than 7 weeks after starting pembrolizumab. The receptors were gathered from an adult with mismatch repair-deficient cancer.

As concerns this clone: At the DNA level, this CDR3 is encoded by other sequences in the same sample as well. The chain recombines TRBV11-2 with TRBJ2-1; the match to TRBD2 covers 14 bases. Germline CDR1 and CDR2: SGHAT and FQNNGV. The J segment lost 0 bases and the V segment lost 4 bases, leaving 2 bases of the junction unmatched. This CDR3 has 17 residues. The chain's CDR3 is CASSSGTSGSSYNEQFF. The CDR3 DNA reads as TGTGCCAGCAGCTCAGGGACTAGCGGGAGCTCCTACAATGAGCAGTTCTTC.

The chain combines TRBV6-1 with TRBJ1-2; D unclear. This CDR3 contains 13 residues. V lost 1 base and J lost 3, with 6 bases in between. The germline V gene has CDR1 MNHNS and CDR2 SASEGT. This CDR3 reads CASSEVVDYGYTF. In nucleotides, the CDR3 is TGTGCCAGCAGTGAAGTTGTAGACTATGGCTACACCTTC.